The sequence of this TCR beta chain was determined in a study of CD8+CD57+ T cells in acquired aplastic anemia. There are 13 residues in the CDR3. Germline assignment: CDR1 SGHTS and CDR2 YDEGEE. V lost 9 bases and J lost 2; bases outside the gene matches: 5. This clonotype was seen ten or more times. The antigen is not known. Genomic DNA constituted the template upon which TCR beta VDJ and CDR3 profiling was performed. A single record per CDR3 protein comes from TCRdb applying MiXCR to the reads. The profile covers around 200,000 distinct CDR3 sequences, with around three fifths appearing a single time and 58% taken by the ten largest. Patients chosen for sequencing had CD8+CD57+ cells that had expanded, as shown by flow cytometry. Study results and limitations: A set of around 30 CD8+ CDR3 sequences was shared between patients and controls, and these sequences appeared highly expressed in patients.

The specimen sequenced was sorted CD4+, CD8+, or CD8+CD57+ T cells (not recorded which) from PBMCs. The chain joins TRBV5-8 to TRBJ2-7; 10 bases align to TRBD1. The origin of this receptor is a human donor with aplastic anemia. CDR3 nucleotides: TGTGCCACCGACAGGGGGCTGCCCTACGAGCAGTACTTC. Its protein product is CATDRGLPYEQYF.